This TCR beta chain stems from a study of monozygotic twins with inflammatory bowel disease. In the case of this clonotype: What it recognizes is unknown.

It was 3500 ng of total RNA that each TCR library used. UMIs that included a 6-nucleotide sample barcode were added by template switching, which took place during cDNA synthesis. With the 5' RACE reads reprocessed, TCRdb shows one record per CDR3 protein and no DNA. The table counts just over 300,000 distinct CDR3 sequences; roughly 5.2% lies in the top ten. Broader study findings: Other individuals had fewer clonotypes in common with IBD patients than with healthy twins, especially with disease activity.

Per germline, CDR1 LGHNA and CDR2 YSLEER. The CDR3 loop spans 15 amino acids. The rearrangement uses TRBV4-3 and TRBJ1-5; TCRdb returns TRBD1, unconfirmable since there is no DNA. Source material: blood. This receptor was identified in a human donor with ulcerative colitis or Crohn's disease, or a healthy co-twin of an affected twin (not recorded which). CDR3 loop: CASSLTEGARQPQHF.